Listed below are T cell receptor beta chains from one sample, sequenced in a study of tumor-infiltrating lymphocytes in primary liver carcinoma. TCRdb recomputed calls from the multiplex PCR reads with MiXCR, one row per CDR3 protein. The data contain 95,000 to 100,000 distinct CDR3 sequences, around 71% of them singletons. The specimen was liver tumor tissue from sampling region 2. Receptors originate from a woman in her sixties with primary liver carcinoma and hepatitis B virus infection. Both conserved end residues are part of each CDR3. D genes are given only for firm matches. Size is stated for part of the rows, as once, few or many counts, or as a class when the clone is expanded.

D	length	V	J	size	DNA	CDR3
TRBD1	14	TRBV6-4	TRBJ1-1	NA	TGTGTCAGCAGAGACTCGGACAGGCCAACTGAAGCTTTCTTT	CVSRDSDRPTEAFF
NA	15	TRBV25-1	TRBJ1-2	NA	TGTGCTAGCAGTGGGGAGGCAGCGTCTATAGGTGGCTACACCTTC	CASSGEAASIGGYTF
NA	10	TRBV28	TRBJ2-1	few	TGTGCCAGCGGGAGGAATGAGCAGTTCTTC	CASGRNEQFF
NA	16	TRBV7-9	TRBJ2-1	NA	NA	CVSSLWAGGIQVEQFF
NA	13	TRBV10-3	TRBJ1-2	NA	TGTACCAGCGCAAGAGACAGAAACTATGGCTACACCTTC	CTSARDRNYGYTF
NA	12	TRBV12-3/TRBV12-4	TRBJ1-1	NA	TGTGCCAGCAGTTTCGCAGGGACTGTAGCTTTCTTT	CASSFAGTVAFF
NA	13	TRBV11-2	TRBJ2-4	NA	TGTGTCAGTTCACCAGAGTCCAACAACATTCAGTACTTC	CVSSPESNNIQYF
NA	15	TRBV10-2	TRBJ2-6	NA	TGCGCCAGCAGACAGGCAAGCTCTGGGGCCAACGCCCTGACTTTC	CASRQASSGANALTF
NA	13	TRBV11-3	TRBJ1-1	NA	TGTGCCAGCAGCTACCCGCCAAGCACTGAAGCTTTCTTT	CASSYPPSTEAFF
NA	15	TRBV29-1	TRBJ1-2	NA	TGCAGCGTTGAAAACCGGGCCATCCTAAACTATGGCTGCACCTTC	CSVENRAILNYGCTF
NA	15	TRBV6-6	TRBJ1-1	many	TGTGCCAGCAGTTATACCGGGAGAGACGGCACTGAAGCTTTCTTT	CASSYTGRDGTEAFF
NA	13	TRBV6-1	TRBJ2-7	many	TGTGCCAGCAGTGTAAGAGAGGGCTACGAGCAGTACTTC	CASSVREGYEQYF
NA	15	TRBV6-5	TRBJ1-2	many	TGTGCCAGCAGAATTAGGAGGACAGCCGACTATGGCTACACCTTC	CASRIRRTADYGYTF
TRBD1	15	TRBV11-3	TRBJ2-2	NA	TGTGCCAGCGGACAGGGGGCTAGCAACACCGGGGAGCTGTTTTTT	CASGQGASNTGELFF
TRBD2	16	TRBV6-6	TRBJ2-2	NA	TGTGCCAGCAGTTCCAAGGGACTAACGGGAACCCGGGAGCTGTATTTT	CASSSKGLTGTRELYF
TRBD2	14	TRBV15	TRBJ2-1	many	TGTGCCACCCAGGGGACTAGCGTATACAATGAGCAGTTCTTC	CATQGTSVYNEQFF
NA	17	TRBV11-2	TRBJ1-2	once	TGTGCCAGCAGCTTAGATCAGAACAGGGCGCTGCTCTATGGCTACACCTTC	CASSLDQNRALLYGYTF
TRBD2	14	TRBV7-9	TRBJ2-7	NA	TGTCCCAGCAGCTCGACTAGCGGGAGTACCGAGCAGTACTTC	CPSSSTSGSTEQYF
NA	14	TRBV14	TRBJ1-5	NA	TGTGCCAACAGCCAAGCGGGTACCGGACAGCCACAGCACTTT	CANSQAGTGQPQHF
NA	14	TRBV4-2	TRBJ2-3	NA	TGTACCAGCAGCCAAGTGGGAGTCGTGGATACGCAGTATTTT	CTSSQVGVVDTQYF
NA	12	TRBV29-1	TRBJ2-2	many	TGCAGCGTGACTAGTGGCGCCGGGGAGCTGTTTTTT	CSVTSGAGELFF
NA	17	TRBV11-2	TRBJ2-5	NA	TGTGCCAGCAACATATTTTCAGCCTGGGGTTTCCAAGAGACCCAATACTTC	CASNIFSAWGFQETQYF
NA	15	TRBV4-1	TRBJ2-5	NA	TGCGCCATCAGCCAAAGTGTGGCGGGAACGGAGACCCAGTACTTC	CAISQSVAGTETQYF
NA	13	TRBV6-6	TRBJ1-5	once	TGTGCAGGGAAGACCGGGGACGCTCACCCCCAGCATTTT	CAGKTGDAHPQHF
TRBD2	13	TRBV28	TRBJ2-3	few	TGTGCCAGCAGCCCTAGCGGCACAGATACGCGGTATTTT	CASSPSGTDTRYF
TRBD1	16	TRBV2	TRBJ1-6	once	TGTGCCAGCAGTTTCAACCCGGGACAGGGGAATTCACCCCTCCACTTT	CASSFNPGQGNSPLHF
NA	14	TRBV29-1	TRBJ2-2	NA	TGCAGCGCCAAACGAAGTGGGGAGACCGGGGAGCTGTTTTTT	CSAKRSGETGELFF
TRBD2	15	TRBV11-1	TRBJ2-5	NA	TGCGCCAGTAGCACCCGACTAGCGAGAGCAGAGACCCAGTACTTC	CASSTRLARAETQYF
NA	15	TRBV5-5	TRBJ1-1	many	TGTGCCAGCAGCTTTGGACCCAGGGGGAACACTGAAGCTTTCTTT	CASSFGPRGNTEAFF
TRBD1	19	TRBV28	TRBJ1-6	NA	TGTGCCAGCACCTCTAACCGGGACAGATATACCTCCTATAATTCACCCCTCCACTTT	CASTSNRDRYTSYNSPLHF
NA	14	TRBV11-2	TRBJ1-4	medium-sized	TGTGCCAGCAGCTTCCGGGACAAGGGTGAAAAACTGTTTTTT	CASSFRDKGEKLFF
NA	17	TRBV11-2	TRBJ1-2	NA	TGTACCAGCAGCTTAGATCCGATCAGGGCGCTGCGCTATAGCAGCACCTTC	CTSSLDPIRALRYSSTF
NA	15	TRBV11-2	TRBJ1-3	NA	TGTGCCAGAAGCTTAGAACTCAGCCTGAGAAACACCATATATTTT	CARSLELSLRNTIYF
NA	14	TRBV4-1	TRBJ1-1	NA	TGCGCCAGCAGCCTGCGACAAGGAGGCACTGAAGCTTCCTTT	CASSLRQGGTEASF
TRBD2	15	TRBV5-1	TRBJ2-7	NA	TGCGCCAGCAGCACCAGCGGGACTAGCATCTACAAGCAGTACTTC	CASSTSGTSIYKQYF
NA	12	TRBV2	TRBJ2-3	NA	TGTGCCAGCAGCGGAGACGAAGATACGCAGTATTTT	CASSGDEDTQYF
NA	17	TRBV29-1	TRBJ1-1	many	TGCAGCGTTTTCCTTCGGGGCAGAAGCCCCATGAACACTGAAGCTTTCTTT	CSVFLRGRSPMNTEAFF
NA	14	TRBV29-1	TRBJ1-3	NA	TGCAGCGCGGCCTGGTGGGCGAGGCCAAACACCATATATTTT	CSAAWWARPNTIYF
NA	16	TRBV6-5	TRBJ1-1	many	TGTGCCAGCAGTCAGGCAGGGCGTGGAATGAACACTGAAGCTTTCTTT	CASSQAGRGMNTEAFF
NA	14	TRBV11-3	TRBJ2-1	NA	TGTGCTAGCAGCGTAGGTGGGAGCACTAATGAGCAGTTCTTC	CASSVGGSTNEQFF
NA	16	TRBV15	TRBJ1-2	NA	TGTGCCACCAGCAGGGGGGGAGCAGAGAGTGTCTATGGCTACACCTTC	CATSRGGAESVYGYTF
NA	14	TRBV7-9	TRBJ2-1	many	TGTGCCAGCAGCTTAGCGGGAATCGTAAATGAGCAGTTCTTC	CASSLAGIVNEQFF
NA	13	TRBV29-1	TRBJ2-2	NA	TGCGGCGTCACGGTGCACTCGAGCGGAGAGCTGTTTTTT	CGVTVHSSGELFF
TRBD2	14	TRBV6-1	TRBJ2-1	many	TGTGCCAGCAGTGAGGGGGCGGGAGGCAATGAGCAGTTCTTC	CASSEGAGGNEQFF
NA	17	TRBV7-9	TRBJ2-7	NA	TGTGCCAGTAGCCCCACGGGGCGACAAATGGCCTCCTACGAGCACTACTTC	CASSPTGRQMASYEHYF
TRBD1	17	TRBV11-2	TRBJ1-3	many	TGTGCCAGCAGCTTACACTTGGCAGGGGGATCTGGAAACACCATATATTTT	CASSLHLAGGSGNTIYF
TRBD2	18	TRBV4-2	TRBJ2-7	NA	TGTGCCAGCAGTCAAGATCCGTCGCGGGGGGGGGGGTCCTACGAGCAGTACTTC	CASSQDPSRGGGSYEQYF
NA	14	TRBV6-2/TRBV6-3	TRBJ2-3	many	TGTGCCAGCAGTTTGAACAACGGGCCAGATACGCAGTATTTT	CASSLNNGPDTQYF
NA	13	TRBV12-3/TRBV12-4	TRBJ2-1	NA	TGTGCCAGCAGCCCGCTAAGTTACAATGAGCAATTCTTC	CASSPLSYNEQFF
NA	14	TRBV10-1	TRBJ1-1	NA	TGCGCCGGCAGTGCTGGACACATGAACACTGAAGCTTTCTTT	CAGSAGHMNTEAFF
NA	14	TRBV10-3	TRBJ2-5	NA	TGTGTCATCAGTCACAGCCAGGGTTGGGAGACCCAGTACTTC	CVISHSQGWETQYF
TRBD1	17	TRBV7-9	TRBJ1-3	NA	TGTGCCAGCAGCTTGGCACAGGGGGCTTACTCTGGAGACACCATATATTTT	CASSLAQGAYSGDTIYF
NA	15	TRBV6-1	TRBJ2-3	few	TGTGCCAGCAGTGGAGCGGCCAGATTCACAGATGCGCAGTATTTT	CASSGAARFTDAQYF
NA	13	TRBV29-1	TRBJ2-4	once	TGCAGCGTTTCCTGTATAGGGCAGAATATTCAGTACTTC	CSVSCIGQNIQYF